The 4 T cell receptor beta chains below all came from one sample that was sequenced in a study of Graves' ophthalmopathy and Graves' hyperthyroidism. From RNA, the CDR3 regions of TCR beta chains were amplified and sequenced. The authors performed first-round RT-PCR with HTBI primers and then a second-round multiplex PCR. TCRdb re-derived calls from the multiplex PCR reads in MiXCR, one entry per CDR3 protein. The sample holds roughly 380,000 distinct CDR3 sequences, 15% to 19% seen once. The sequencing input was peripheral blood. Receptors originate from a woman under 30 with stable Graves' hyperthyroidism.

This chain's CDR3 is CASSLSSRAGELFF. The CDR3 DNA reads TGTGCCAGCAGCTTATCTTCCAGGGCCGGGGAGCTGTTTTTT. This chain links TRBV11-2 with TRBJ2-2; maybe TRBD1 (5 bases). The CDR3 has 14 amino acids. CDR1 is SGHAT, CDR2 FQNNGV, per germline. V dropped 2 bases and J dropped 6 bases, with 10 bases sitting between them.

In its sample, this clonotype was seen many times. CDR3 nucleotides: TGTGCCAGTAGTATGCGGGGGAAGACTGAAGCTTTCTTT. Translation: CASSMRGKTEAFF. The chain links TRBV19 to TRBJ1-1; TRBD1 might be the D (5 bases). V lost 3 bases to trimming and J lost 5 bases, with 10 bases between them. This CDR3 is built from 13 residues. The germline V gene encodes CDR1 LNHDA and CDR2 SQIVND (reference sequence).

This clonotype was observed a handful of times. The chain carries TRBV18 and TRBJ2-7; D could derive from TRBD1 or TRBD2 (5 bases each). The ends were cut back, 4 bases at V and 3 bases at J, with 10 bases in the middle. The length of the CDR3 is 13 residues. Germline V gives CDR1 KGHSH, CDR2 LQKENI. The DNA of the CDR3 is TGTGCCAGCTCACAGGGACCCGACTACGAGCAGTACTTC. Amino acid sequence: CASSQGPDYEQYF. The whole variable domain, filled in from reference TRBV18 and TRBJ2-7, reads NAGVMQNPRHLVRRRGQEARLRCSPMKGHSHVYWYRQLPEEGLKFMVYLQKENIIDESGMPKERFSAEFPKEGPSILRIQQVVRGDSAAYFCASSQGPDYEQYFGPGTRLTVT.

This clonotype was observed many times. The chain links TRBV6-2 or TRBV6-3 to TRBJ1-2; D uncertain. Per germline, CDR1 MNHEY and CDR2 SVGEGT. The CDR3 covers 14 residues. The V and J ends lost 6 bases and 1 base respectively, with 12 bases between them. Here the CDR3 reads CASSHRQLNYGYTF. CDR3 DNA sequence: TGTGCCAGCAGCCACCGGCAGCTTAACTATGGCTACACCTTC.